Listed below are T cell receptor beta chains from one sample, sequenced in a study of blood T cell repertoires in COVID-19. Profiled with immunoSEQ multiplex PCR; TCRdb holds only in-frame clones, not every one. The sample includes 350,000 to 450,000 clones, under 90% seen only once; the top ten take less than 2%. The specimen sequenced was PBMCs or T cells enriched from blood (not recorded which). These receptors all come from a young woman who had recovered from COVID-19. Both conserved end residues are part of each CDR3. Fields, in order: clone size, V gene, J gene, D gene, CDR3 length, CDR3 DNA, CDR3 protein. The D gene is left open where the match is weak. The size field is filled for only some rows; it gives once, few, many or a size class.

>NA|TRBV6-2/TRBV6-3|TRBJ1-1|TRBD1|15
TGTGCCAGCAGTACATGGACAGGGCTGAACACTGAAGCTTTCTTT
CASSTWTGLNTEAFF
>NA|TRBV19|TRBJ1-2|NA|15
TGTGCCAGTAGTATCGGTGAGACAGTTTACTATGGCTACACCTTC
CASSIGETVYYGYTF
>NA|TRBV4-1|TRBJ2-7|NA|15
TGCGCCAGCAGCCCACCCGGGAACTTACCCTACGAGCAGTACTTC
CASSPPGNLPYEQYF
>NA|TRBV18|TRBJ1-2|NA|16
TGTGCCAGCTCACCAGGGGCCGGTTTTCTGGCCTATGGCTACACCTTC
CASSPGAGFLAYGYTF
>NA|TRBV13|TRBJ2-7|TRBD1|15
TGTGCCAGCAGCTTAGGCCCGGGACAGGATGGGGAGCAGTACTTC
CASSLGPGQDGEQYF
>NA|TRBV7-9|TRBJ1-2|NA|14
TGTGCCGTCGTAGGAGAAAAAAAGCGGTATGGCTACACCTTC
CAVVGEKKRYGYTF
>once|TRBV28|TRBJ1-3|NA|14
TGTGCCAGCAGCACAGGGTACTCTGGAAACACCATATATTTT
CASSTGYSGNTIYF
>NA|TRBV4-2|TRBJ1-3|TRBD1|14
TGTGCCAGCAGCCAAGATCCACAGGGGAGCACCATATATTTT
CASSQDPQGSTIYF
>NA|TRBV5-1|TRBJ2-3|TRBD2|14
TGCGCCAGCGGGACTAGCGGGCGGCCAGATACGCAGTATTTT
CASGTSGRPDTQYF
>few|TRBV6-4|TRBJ2-2|TRBD2|13
TGTGCCAGCAGGGGACTAGAGGCCGGGGAGCTGTTTTTT
CASRGLEAGELFF
>NA|TRBV5-8|TRBJ2-4|TRBD2|18
TGTGCCAGCAGCGAACTAGTAGCGGGAATAGGAGCCAAAAACATTCAGTACTTC
CASSELVAGIGAKNIQYF
>NA|TRBV28|TRBJ2-7|NA|13
TGTGCCAGCAGTGGACAGCTCTCCTACGAGCAGTACTTC
CASSGQLSYEQYF